The present T cell receptor (beta chain) was sequenced within a study of T cells in Graves' hyperthyroidism and ophthalmopathy. This CDR3 is built from 16 residues. Germline CDR1 and CDR2: SGHRS and YFSETQ. Trimming took 2 bases from V and 0 from J; bases not matched to a gene: 4. There are many counts of this clonotype. What was amplified from RNA transcripts were TCR beta CDR3 regions. Primed by the HTBI set, a first-round RT-PCR was run on the TCR CDR3. TCRdb analysed the multiplex PCR reads with MiXCR anew, one entry per CDR3 protein. The data contain about 480,000 distinct CDR3 sequences, around 14% of them singletons. Graves' hyperthyroidism qualified as stable when ophthalmopathy did not progress within 18 months.

This chain links TRBV5-1 with TRBJ2-1; 8 nucleotides line up with TRBD2. The sample comprised blood. The sequence was obtained from a woman aged 18-30 years with Graves' hyperthyroidism. The CDR3 is CASSLTTSGSYNEQFF. As DNA, the CDR3 is TGCGCCAGCAGCTTAACCACTAGCGGCTCCTACAATGAGCAGTTCTTC.